The 10 T cell receptor beta chains in this list originate from one sample, sequenced in a study of control samples from healthy donors and cancer patients. Only in-frame clones appear in the TCRdb table, and some are missing; sequencing was by immunoSEQ multiplex PCR. In the table there are approximately 140,000 clones, approximately 93% of which are singletons. Sequenced input: blood. The source is a man in his late teens or twenties in good health.

This chain connects TRBV6-4 to TRBJ1-1; D uncertain. The germline V and J ends were trimmed by 5 bases and 1 base, with 8 bases remaining between them. Germline-derived CDR1 and CDR2 are MRHNA and SNTAGT. The CDR3 runs 13 residues. The DNA for the CDR3 is TGTGCCAGCAGTCTACAGCCGAACACTGAAGCTTTCTTT. Translated: CASSLQPNTEAFF.

The chain links TRBV18 to TRBJ1-1, with TRBD1 as a possible D gene (6 bases). The V end was cut by 2 bases, the J end by 7 bases, with 14 bases between. This CDR3 is built from 14 residues. Germline V gene data show CDR1 as KGHSH and CDR2 as LQKENI. The CDR3 protein is CASSPSGGAGEAFF. CDR3 DNA: TGTGCCAGCTCACCATCGGGGGGCGCCGGTGAAGCTTTCTTT.

V is TRBV5-6 and J is TRBJ1-1; 9 nucleotides line up with TRBD1. The CDR3 contains 13 residues. Germline V gene data show CDR1 as SGHDT and CDR2 as YYEEEE. V lost 2 bases to trimming and J lost 11 bases; unmatched junction nucleotides: 7. The CDR3 region is CASSLPGQGWAFF. The CDR3 nucleotides read TGTGCCAGCAGCTTACCGGGACAGGGATGGGCTTTCTTT.

The chain joins TRBV11-3 to TRBJ2-1; tentatively, D is TRBD2 (6 bases). The V gene's germline CDR1 is SGHNT and CDR2 YENEEA. The CDR3 is 15 amino acids. Trimming pared 5 bases from V and 6 bases from J, leaving 17 bases between. The DNA of the CDR3 is TGTGCCAGCAGCCCTGCGACACTGGGAGGCAATGAGCAGTTCTTC. Translating gives CASSPATLGGNEQFF.

The chain recombines TRBV7-2 with TRBJ2-2, with D unclear. The germline V gene encodes CDR1 SGHTA and CDR2 FQGNSA. The V end was cut by 4 bases, the J end by 6 bases, with 12 bases between. The CDR3 has 14 amino acids. CDR3: CASSSNTKSGELFF. CDR3 bases: TGTGCCAGCAGCTCCAATACAAAGTCCGGGGAGCTGTTTTTT. The variable domain in full, with the rest retrieved from reference TRBV7-2 and TRBJ2-2, is GAGVSQSPSNKVTEKGKDVELRCDPISGHTALYWYRQSLGQGLEFLIYFQGNSAPDKSGLPSDRFSAERTGGSVSTLTIQRTQQEDSAVYLCASSSNTKSGELFFGEGSRLTVL.

This rearrangement joins TRBV5-6 to TRBJ2-7, with 8 bases lining up with TRBD2. CDR3 length: 19 amino acids. V shed 0 bases and J 7 bases; nucleotides not matched to a gene: 21. In germline, CDR1 is SGHDT, CDR2 YYEEEE. The DNA for the CDR3 is TGTGCCAGCAGCTTGGCCCCGGGGGGGAGCCTCTATCCCGTGGGGGAGCAGTACTTC. It codes for CASSLAPGGSLYPVGEQYF.

This chain joins TRBV28 and TRBJ1-5; D unclear. The V gene's germline CDR1 is MDHEN and CDR2 SYDVKM. The CDR3 totals 14 residues. Trimming took 7 bases from V and 5 from J, leaving 15 bases between them. The CDR3 nucleotides are TGTGCCAGCAATTCTAAGGTGGGCGATCAGCCCCAGCATTTT. It translates to CASNSKVGDQPQHF.

The gene calls are TRBV5-1 and TRBJ1-3, with TRBD1 identical over 8 bases. J lost 8 bases, V lost 0 bases, and 7 bases had no gene match. This CDR3 region has 15 residues. CDR1 is SGHRS, CDR2 YFSETQ, per germline. The CDR3: CASSLEGTGGDTIYF. The CDR3 DNA reads as TGCGCCAGCAGCTTGGAGGGGACAGGTGGTGACACCATATATTTT.

CDR3 bases: TGTGCCAGCAGCCAAGCCCCTAGGGAGGTAGATGGCTACACCTTC. Translating it yields CASSQAPREVDGYTF. The genes are TRBV14 and TRBJ1-2; no clear D. Trimming cost V 1 base and J 6 bases, with 15 bases left between them. Germline-derived CDR1 and CDR2 are SGHDN and FVKESK. CDR3 length: 15 residues.

The V gene is TRBV30, the J gene TRBJ2-1; 9 bases agree with TRBD2. This CDR3 region has 13 residues. The junction had 10 bases not matched to a gene; V was cut back by 8 bases and J by 8 bases. Germline lookup yields CDR1 GTSNPN and CDR2 SVGIG (reference sequence). The CDR3 DNA sequence: TGTGCCCAGAATAGCGGGGGTGGCGATGAGCAGTTCTTC. It specifies CAQNSGGGDEQFF. The whole variable domain, filled in from reference TRBV30 and TRBJ2-1, reads SQTIHQWPATLVQPVGSPLSLECTVEGTSNPNLYWYRQAAGRGLQLLFYSVGIGQISSEVPQNLSASRPQDRQFILSSKKLLLSDSGFYLCAQNSGGGDEQFFGPGTRLTVL.